A single sample is the source of the 6 T cell receptor beta chains below, sequenced in a study of T cells after yellow fever vaccination. TCRdb processed the 5' RACE reads anew with MiXCR; each CDR3 protein has one entry. The data show some 300,000 distinct CDR3 sequences, about 3.5% seen once. Here the sequenced sample was PBMCs, taken on the day of the yellow fever booster vaccination. The receptors were sampled from a man younger than 30 who received the YFV17D yellow fever vaccine.

This clonotype was recorded many times. The V gene is TRBV7-2, the J gene TRBJ2-5; D perhaps matches TRBD1 (6 bases). Trimming cost V 2 bases and J 5 bases, with 15 bases left between them. Germline CDR1 SGHTA, CDR2 FQGNSA. The CDR3 length is 15 residues. Written as DNA, the CDR3 is TGTGCCAGCAGCTTACGGGCCTGGGGGCTGGAGACCCAGTACTTC. Translating gives CASSLRAWGLETQYF.

This clonotype was seen more than once but under ten times. The CDR3 nucleotides read TGTGCCAGCAGCTTAACCCCGGGACTAGCGGGGGCCCTAGGTGAGCAGTTCTTC. Translation: CASSLTPGLAGALGEQFF. This chain connects TRBV7-2 to TRBJ2-1, with 14 bases aligning to TRBD2. Germline loops: CDR1 SGHTA, CDR2 FQGNSA. Trimming removed 2 bases from V and 9 bases from J; junction bases left unmatched: 12. The CDR3 has 18 amino acids.

This clonotype was detected many times. The V call is TRBV11-1, the J call TRBJ2-1; D remains unclear. The CDR3 loop spans 11 amino acids. The V gene's germline CDR1 is SGHAT and CDR2 FQDESV (reference sequence). V was cut by 6 bases and J by 9 bases, with 9 bases left in between. CDR3 sequence reads: CASRGLGEQFF. CDR3 coding DNA: TGTGCCAGCAGAGGCCTGGGTGAGCAGTTCTTC.

This clonotype was seen at least ten times. The chain couples TRBV7-2 to TRBJ2-3; D possibly corresponds to TRBD1 (5 bases). V lost 1 base and J lost 4, with 9 bases in between. This CDR3 is 14 amino acids long. The germline V gene encodes CDR1 SGHTA and CDR2 FQGNSA. CDR3 DNA sequence: TGTGCCAGCAGCTTAGTTCAGGGTGCAGATACGCAGTATTTT. Translating gives CASSLVQGADTQYF. The entire variable domain, with the rest obtained from reference TRBV7-2 and TRBJ2-3, is as follows: GAGVSQSPSNKVTEKGKDVELRCDPISGHTALYWYRQSLGQGLEFLIYFQGNSAPDKSGLPSDRFSAERTGGSVSTLTIQRTQQEDSAVYLCASSLVQGADTQYFGPGTRLTVL.

This clonotype was seen a few times. The V and J genes are TRBV20-1 and TRBJ2-4; D unclear. The CDR3 runs to 15 residues. Trimming left V 6 bases short and J 0 bases short, with 15 bases between. CDR1 is DFQATT, CDR2 SNEGSKA, per germline (reference sequence). CDR3 region: CSARPRIVAKNIQYF. The CDR3 DNA reads TGCAGTGCCAGACCTCGAATAGTAGCCAAAAACATTCAGTACTTC.

In its sample, this clonotype was seen many times. Germline and junction disagree at one end, which may indicate a read error. This chain joins TRBV4-1 and TRBJ2-1; weak D call: TRBD2 (6 bases). This CDR3 comprises 14 residues. Germline assignment: CDR1 MGHRA and CDR2 YSYEKL. This CDR3 reads CASSQRDSHNEQFF. The DNA of the CDR3 is TGCGCCAGCAGCCAAAGGGACTCCCACAATGAGCAGTTCTTC.